This T cell receptor beta chain was found in a study of OX40 agonist ivuxolimab in advanced cancers. Looking at the study overall: Patients received intravenous ivuxolimab every 2 weeks at 0.01 to 10 mg/kg.

Patients were ineligible given autoimmune disease history or systemic immunosuppression. Study-wide results and caveats: Low levels of normalized T-cell clonal expansion also appeared in some nonresponders.

In the case of this clone: Its antigen is not known.

This table comes from immunoSEQ multiplex PCR, and its TCRdb copy is limited to in-frame clones, with some not included. The data contain roughly 67,000 clones, nearly 90% of them singletons. The clonotype originates from an adult with an advanced solid tumor such as melanoma, head and neck, liver or kidney cancer. The sample was CD4+ or CD8+ T cells sorted from blood, taken in a trial of the OX40 agonist ivuxolimab.

The CDR3 here is CASSSIGQANEKLFF. CDR3 coding DNA: TGTGCCAGCAGCTCCATCGGACAAGCTAATGAAAAACTGTTTTTT. The chain uses TRBV7-9 and TRBJ1-4; a possible D gene is TRBD1 (5 bases). The CDR3 is 15 residues long. V dropped 4 bases and J dropped 3 bases, with 12 bases sitting between them. Per the germline V gene, CDR1 is SEHNR and CDR2 is FQNEAQ (reference sequence).